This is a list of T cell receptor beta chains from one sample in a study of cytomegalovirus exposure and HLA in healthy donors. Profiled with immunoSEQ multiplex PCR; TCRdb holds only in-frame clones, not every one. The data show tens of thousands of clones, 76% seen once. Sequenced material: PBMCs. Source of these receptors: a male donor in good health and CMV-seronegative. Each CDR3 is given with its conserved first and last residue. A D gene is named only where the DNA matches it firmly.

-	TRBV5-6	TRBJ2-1	CASSPSGSFQVQFF
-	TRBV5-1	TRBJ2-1	CASGRDLYNEQFF
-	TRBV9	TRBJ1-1	CASSVEQNTEAFF
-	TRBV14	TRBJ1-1	CASNKGGAGYTEAFF
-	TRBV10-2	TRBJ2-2	CASSEYVEGTGELFF
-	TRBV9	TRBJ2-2	CASSVGTGGELFF
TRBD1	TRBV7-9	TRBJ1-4	CASSLDRTGLEKLFF
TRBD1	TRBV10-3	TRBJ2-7	CAISEPPGQDRYEQYF
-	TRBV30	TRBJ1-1	CAWNWGGPEAFF
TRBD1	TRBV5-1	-	CASSFTGDEQYF
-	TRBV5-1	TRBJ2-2	CASSLVSRRGNTGELFF
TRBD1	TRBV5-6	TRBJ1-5	CASSLGQGSFQPQHF
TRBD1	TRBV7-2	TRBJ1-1	CASSPRTGGPEAFF
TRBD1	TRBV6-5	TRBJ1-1	CASSDRVNTEAFF
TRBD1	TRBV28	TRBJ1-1	CASSTGAVNEAFF
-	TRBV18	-	CASSPGQSSYEQYF
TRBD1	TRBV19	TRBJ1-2	CASSRGQPFGYTF
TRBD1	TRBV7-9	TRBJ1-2	CASSPPGTGGYGYTF
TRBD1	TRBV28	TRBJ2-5	CASSKRQGVGRETQYF
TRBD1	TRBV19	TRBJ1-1	CASSIAGGNTEAFF
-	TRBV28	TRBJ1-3	CASSLPVDSGNTIYF
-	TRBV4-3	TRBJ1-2	CASSQDLGARGSDYGYTF
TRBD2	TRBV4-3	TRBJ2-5	CASSQALAGGPGSETQYF
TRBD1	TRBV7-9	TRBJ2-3	CASSSDRLSTDTQYF
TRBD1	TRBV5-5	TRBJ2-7	CASSSDRGSYEQYF
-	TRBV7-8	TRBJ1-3	CASSLGQINTIYF
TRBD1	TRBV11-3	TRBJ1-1	CASSQGQAEAFF
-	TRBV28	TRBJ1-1	CASSLRGDVNTEAFF
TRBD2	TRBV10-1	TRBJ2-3	CASSVLAGVTDTQYF
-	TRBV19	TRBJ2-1	CASSTGLPLSPYNEQFF
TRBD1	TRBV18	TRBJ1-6	CASSRGTGDYSPLHF
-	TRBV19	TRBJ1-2	CASSAGPRGGGYTF
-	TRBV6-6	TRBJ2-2	CASSYEAGELFF
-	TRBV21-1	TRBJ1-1	CASSKVAGGKNTEAFF
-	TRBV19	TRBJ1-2	CASSIPSAGSYGYTF
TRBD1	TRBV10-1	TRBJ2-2	CASSEVGRGQEKDTGELFF
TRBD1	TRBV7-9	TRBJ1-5	CASSFGRDRGLGQPQHF
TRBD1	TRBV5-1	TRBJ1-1	CASSLTGANTEAFF
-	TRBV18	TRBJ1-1	CASSPPGTLMNTEAFF
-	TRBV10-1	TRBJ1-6	CASSESVRSPLHF
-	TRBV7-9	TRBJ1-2	CASSAGGGGYGYTF
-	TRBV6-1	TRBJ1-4	CASSEEAGAGEKLFF
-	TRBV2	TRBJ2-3	CASKSARETDTQYF
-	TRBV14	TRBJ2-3	CASSPLWESADTQYF
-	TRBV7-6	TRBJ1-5	CASSLDYNQPQHF
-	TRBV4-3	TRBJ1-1	CASSSIQNTEAFF
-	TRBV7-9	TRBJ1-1	CASRRDGTMNTEAFF
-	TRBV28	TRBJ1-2	CASRVGGVLGYTF
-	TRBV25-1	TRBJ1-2	CASSESGNYGYTF
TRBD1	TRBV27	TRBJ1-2	CASGDRAIFYGYTF
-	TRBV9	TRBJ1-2	CASSVGTANYGYTF
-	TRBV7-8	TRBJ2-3	CASSLARSTDTQYF
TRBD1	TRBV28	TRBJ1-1	CASKPGQRGTEAFF
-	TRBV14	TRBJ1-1	CASSSRTALNTEAFF
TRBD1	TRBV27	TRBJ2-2	CASSIVKTGVGAGELFF
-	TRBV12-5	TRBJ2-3	CASGLYGSTTDTQYF
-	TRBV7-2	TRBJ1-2	CASSLALGSLNGYTF